Following are 17 T cell receptor beta chains from one sample sequenced in a study of PD-L1 blockade in urothelial cancer. Clones were sequenced by immunoSEQ multiplex PCR, and TCRdb holds only the in-frame ones, with some missing. The sample holds around 110,000 clones; roughly 89% are singletons and the top ten take more than 1.5%. Time point meaning: peripheral blood 6 weeks after treatment start. Specimen: PBMCs, collected around atezolizumab (anti-PD-L1) treatment. The receptors here all came from a man in his 60s with urothelial cancer.

The CDR3 reads CASRDPGGEYGYTF. CDR3 nucleotide sequence: TGTGCCAGCAGGGACCCCGGGGGGGAGTATGGCTACACCTTC. The chain links TRBV6-6 to TRBJ1-2; D perhaps matches TRBD1 (5 bases). Germline V lookup: CDR1 MNHNY, CDR2 SVGAGI (reference sequence). CDR3 length: 14 residues. The V gene lost 6 bases and the J gene lost 5 bases, with 16 bases spanning the gap.

Here the CDR3 reads CASSLAAASSTDTQYF. The CDR3 DNA sequence: TGTGCCAGCAGCTTAGCGGCCGCATCAAGCACAGATACGCAGTATTTT. V usage is TRBV7-6 and J usage is TRBJ2-3; D is unresolved. The V gene's germline CDR1 is SGHVS and CDR2 FNYEAQ. There are 16 residues in the CDR3. V was shortened by 0 bases and J by 0 bases, with 10 bases between the two germline ends.

This clone was counted once. The V gene is TRBV2, the J gene TRBJ2-7; perhaps TRBD2 as D (6 bases). V dropped 1 base and J dropped 5 bases, with 12 bases sitting between them. Germline-derived CDR1 and CDR2 are SNHLY and FYNNEI. The CDR3 runs 14 residues. The CDR3 protein is CASSEVSSGHEQYF. As DNA, the CDR3 is TGTGCCAGCAGTGAAGTTAGTAGCGGCCACGAGCAGTACTTC.

Regarding this clone: A read error may account for a junction end that differs from germline. The chain recombines TRBV4-1 with TRBJ2-7; 13 bases are shared with TRBD2. The CDR3 totals 18 residues. Germline V CDR1 and CDR2: MGHRA, YSYEKL. CDR3 amino acids: CASSQTGLAGALSHEQYF. CDR3 nucleotide sequence: TGCGCCAGCAGCCAGACAGGACTAGCGGGAGCCCTCTCCCACGAGCAGTACTTC.

This clone occurred a few times. Other nucleotide sequences from this sample produce the same CDR3. The chain recombines TRBV28 with TRBJ1-2; 7 bases fit TRBD1. This CDR3 is built from 12 residues. Germline CDR1 MDHEN, CDR2 SYDVKM. The ends lost 7 bases at V and 3 bases at J; junction bases unmatched: 2. Here the CDR3 DNA reads TGTGCCAGCAACACAGGGGACTATGGCTACACCTTC. Translated: CASNTGDYGYTF.

The rearrangement links TRBV6-6 to TRBJ1-1; D is possibly TRBD1 (6 bases). CDR1 and CDR2 (germline): MNHNY, SVGAGI (reference sequence). V was trimmed by 4 bases and J by 1 base, leaving 13 bases between them. The CDR3 totals 15 residues. The CDR3 protein is CASSSLGRGNTEAFF. CDR3 sequence (DNA): TGTGCCAGCAGTTCTCTCGGCAGGGGGAACACTGAAGCTTTCTTT.

This clone was observed a few times. V and J are TRBV30 and TRBJ1-1, with D unclear. Between the trimmed V and J ends, which lost 2 bases and 8 bases, there was a span of 9 bases. CDR1 and CDR2 (germline): GTSNPN, SVGIG (reference sequence). The CDR3 has 11 residues. CDR3 region: CAWSLETEAFF. The CDR3 bases are TGTGCCTGGAGTTTAGAGACAGAAGCTTTCTTT.

In its sample, this clone was seen once. V gene TRBV7-6 combines with J gene TRBJ2-1; TRBD1 might be the D (5 bases). CDR3 length equals 15 residues. Germline CDR1 and CDR2: SGHVS and FNYEAQ. The V end lost 5 bases, the J end lost 5 bases, and 16 bases lay between the germline ends. CDR3: CASSLDSMADNEQFF. The CDR3, as DNA: TGTGCCAGCAGCCTTGACAGTATGGCGGACAATGAGCAGTTCTTC.

The chain carries TRBV5-1 and TRBJ2-5, with TRBD2 matching 10 bases. Germline V gene lookup returns CDR1 SGHRS and CDR2 YFSETQ. This CDR3 spans 15 amino acids. J lost 5 bases, V lost 0 bases, and 4 bases had no gene match. CDR3: CASSLERGGGETQYF. The CDR3 region has the DNA TGCGCCAGCAGCTTGGAGCGGGGGGGCGGGGAGACCCAGTACTTC.

The CDR3 loop is CASWDRINYGYTF. The CDR3, as DNA: TGTGCCAGCTGGGACAGGATTAACTATGGCTACACCTTC. The rearrangement links TRBV19 to TRBJ1-2; 8 bases line up with TRBD1. The CDR3 loop spans 13 amino acids. Germline trimming cut 9 bases from V and 1 base from J; bases unmatched to any gene: 4. The germline V gene has CDR1 LNHDA and CDR2 SQIVND (reference sequence). The full variable domain, completed using reference TRBV19 and TRBJ1-2, is DGGITQSPKYLFRKEGQNVTLSCEQNLNHDAMYWYRQDPGQGLRLIYYSQIVNDFQKGDIAEGYSVSREKKESFPLTVTSAQKNPTAFYLCASWDRINYGYTFGSGTRLTVV.

The rearrangement links TRBV7-2 to TRBJ1-2, with D tentatively TRBD1 (5 bases). Trimming cost V 4 bases and J 5 bases, with 14 bases left between them. CDR3 length: 14 residues. The germline V gene encodes CDR1 SGHTA and CDR2 FQGNSA. The CDR3 sequence: CASSWQGDKYGYTF. The DNA of the CDR3 is TGTGCCAGCAGCTGGCAGGGTGATAAGTATGGCTACACCTTC.

Only a few counts were recorded for this clone. The CDR3 DNA follows: TGTGCCAGCAGTGAATTGGAGGGTGAGAGTGGCTACACCTTC. It is translated as CASSELEGESGYTF. The chain links TRBV2 to TRBJ1-2; D ambiguous. Trimming removed 2 bases at V and 7 bases at J, with 14 bases between. Germline CDR1 SNHLY, CDR2 FYNNEI. This CDR3 is built from 14 residues.

The genes are TRBV21-1 and TRBJ1-1; the D call TRBD1 from the table was never checked on the DNA. TRBV21-1 is annotated as a pseudogene. The CDR3 sequence is 15 residues long. CDR3 residues: CASRVMRGYRVEAFF. The CDR3 bases are TGTGCCAGCAGGGTCATGAGGGGCTACAGGGTTGAAGCTTTCTTT.

As to this clone: Other DNA sequences in the same sample also yield this CDR3. The rearrangement joins TRBV9 to TRBJ2-7; the match to TRBD2 covers 13 bases. With V trimmed by 0 bases and J by 3 bases, 0 bases remained unmatched. This CDR3 has 15 amino acids. The germline gives CDR1 SGDLS, CDR2 YYNGEE. CDR3 bases: TGTGCCAGCAGCGTAGGGACTAGCGGGGGCTACGAGCAGTACTTC. Protein product: CASSVGTSGGYEQYF.

The chain carries TRBV5-6 and TRBJ1-1; TRBD1 aligns across 7 bases. V gave up 3 bases and J gave up 5 bases; unmatched junction bases: 13. The germline V gene encodes CDR1 SGHDT and CDR2 YYEEEE. The CDR3 extends over 16 amino acids. DNA for the CDR3: TGTGCCAGCAGCTCTTTCTACAGGGGTCGAGGAACTGAAGCTTTCTTT. It specifies CASSSFYRGRGTEAFF. Together with reference TRBV5-6 and TRBJ1-1, the CDR3 gives the full variable domain: DAGVTQSPTHLIKTRGQQVTLRCSPKSGHDTVSWYQQALGQGPQFIFQYYEEEERQRGNFPDRFSGHQFPNYSSELNVNALLLGDSALYLCASSSFYRGRGTEAFFGQGTRLTVV.

The V gene is TRBV18, the J gene TRBJ1-1; no clear D. Looked up from germline, CDR1 is KGHSH and CDR2 is LQKENI. The length of the CDR3 is 13 residues. Trimming removed 3 bases at V and 2 bases at J, with 7 bases between. The CDR3 reads CASSPGSNTEAFF. The DNA of the CDR3 is TGTGCCAGCTCACCGGGGAGTAACACTGAAGCTTTCTTT.

The chain uses TRBV5-4 and TRBJ2-7; 7 bases align to TRBD2. Looked up from germline, CDR1 is SGHNT and CDR2 is YYREEE (reference sequence). The CDR3 extends over 17 amino acids. The V and J ends lost 2 bases and 6 bases, in that order; junction bases with no gene match: 17. The CDR3 coding sequence is TGTGCCAGCAGCTTCCCGGGGGGAAGCTCCCCCTTAGGCGAGCAGTACTTC. It encodes CASSFPGGSSPLGEQYF.